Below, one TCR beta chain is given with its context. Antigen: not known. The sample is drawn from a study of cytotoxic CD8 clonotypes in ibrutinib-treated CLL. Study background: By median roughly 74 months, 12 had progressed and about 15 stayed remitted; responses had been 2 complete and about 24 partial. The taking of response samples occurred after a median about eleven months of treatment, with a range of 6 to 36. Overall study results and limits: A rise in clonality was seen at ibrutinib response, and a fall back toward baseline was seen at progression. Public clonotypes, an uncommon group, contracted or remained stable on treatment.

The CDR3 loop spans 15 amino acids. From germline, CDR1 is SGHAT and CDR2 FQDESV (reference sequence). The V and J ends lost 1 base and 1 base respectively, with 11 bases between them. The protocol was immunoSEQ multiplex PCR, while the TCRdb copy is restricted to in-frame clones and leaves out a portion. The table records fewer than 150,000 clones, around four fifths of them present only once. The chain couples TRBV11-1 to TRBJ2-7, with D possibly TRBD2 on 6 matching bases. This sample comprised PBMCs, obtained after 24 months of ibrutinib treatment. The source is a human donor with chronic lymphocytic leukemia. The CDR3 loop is CASSLGGASSYEQYF. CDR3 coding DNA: TGTGCCAGCAGCTTAGGCGGGGCCTCTTCCTACGAGCAGTACTTC.